This TCR beta chain was recorded in a study of blood T cell repertoires in COVID-19. As for the study in general: Spain, Italy and the United States supplied samples that represented acute and convalescent COVID-19.

The CDR3 runs 15 residues. The germline V gene has CDR1 SNHLY and CDR2 FYNNEI. The V and J ends lost 6 bases and 1 base, in that order; junction bases with no gene match: 4. Assignments of participants to cohorts depended upon their own reported clinical history. The protocol was immunoSEQ multiplex PCR, while the TCRdb copy is restricted to in-frame clones and leaves out a portion. The sample lists more than 400,000 clones, around 91% occurring once. Sequenced input: PBMCs or T cells enriched from blood (not recorded which). The chain combines TRBV2 with TRBJ2-1, with 9 bases lining up with TRBD1. This receptor was taken from a man in his late teens or twenties who had recovered from COVID-19. The DNA of the CDR3 is TGTGCCAGCAGCCCCGGGACAGGGTCCTACAATGAGCAGTTCTTC. It codes for CASSPGTGSYNEQFF.